These 25 T cell receptor beta chains were sequenced from one sample in a study of CXCR3-negative and CXCR3-positive naive CD8 T cells. Through 5' RACE with UMI labels, the TRB cDNA libraries were prepared. TCRdb reprocessed the 5' RACE reads and reports one entry per CDR3 protein, with no DNA. Here the sample table reports about 40,000 distinct CDR3 sequences. Material: memory CD8+ T cells from blood. Every receptor here comes from a human donor in good health. Some clones in this sample may be carry-over from other donors' samples.

The gene calls are TRBV29-1 and TRBJ1-1; TCRdb picks TRBD1, but there is no DNA to check that call. Germline CDR1 and CDR2: SQVTM and ANQGSEA. The CDR3 contains 13 residues. The CDR3: CSVYTGQNTEAFF.

The chain joins TRBV29-1 to TRBJ2-3. The CDR3 is 12 amino acids. The germline gives CDR1 SQVTM, CDR2 ANQGSEA. CDR3 amino acids: CSVEEKWDTQYF.

CDR3 region: CASSLIGTAWEYF. The V call is TRBV7-9, the J call TRBJ2-3; TCRdb gives TRBD1 as the D gene, but with no DNA this cannot be confirmed. Germline loops: CDR1 SEHNR, CDR2 FQNEAQ (reference sequence). The CDR3 has 13 residues. Filled out from reference TRBV7-9 and TRBJ2-3, the complete variable domain reads DTGVSQNPRHKITKRGQNVTFRCDPISEHNRLYWYRQTLGQGPEFLTYFQNEAQLEKSRLLSDRFSAERPKGSFSTLEIQRTEQGDSAMYLCASSLIGTAWEYFGPGTRLTVL.

The V call is TRBV28, the J call TRBJ1-2. The CDR3 runs to 13 residues. Germline V lookup: CDR1 MDHEN, CDR2 SYDVKM. CDR3 in amino acids: CASSWRGLDGYTF.

The chain recombines TRBV29-1 with TRBJ1-2; TCRdb selects TRBD1, and the lack of DNA leaves this call unchecked. CDR3 length equals 14 residues. Germline V gives CDR1 SQVTM, CDR2 ANQGSEA. CDR3 amino acids: CSVEDLSAGGGYTF.

The chain couples TRBV28 to TRBJ2-1; without DNA, the TCRdb call of TRBD1 cannot be checked. The germline gives CDR1 MDHEN, CDR2 SYDVKM. This CDR3 contains 14 residues. The CDR3 loop reads CASSFPPSRSEQFF.

V usage is TRBV4-3 and J usage is TRBJ2-7; TCRdb proposes TRBD1, but this gene call is untestable without DNA. Germline V CDR1 and CDR2: LGHNA, YSLEER. This CDR3 spans 14 amino acids. CDR3 sequence reads: CASSPGQGSYEQYF.

The rearrangement joins TRBV28 to TRBJ2-7; TCRdb's D call of TRBD2 is untestable without DNA. CDR1 is MDHEN and CDR2 is SYDVKM in the germline V gene. The CDR3 runs 16 residues. CDR3 sequence reads: CASMPRRGTAASEQYF.

This rearrangement joins TRBV7-8 to TRBJ1-2; TCRdb outputs TRBD1, but without DNA this stays unchecked. The CDR3 runs 12 residues. CDR1 and CDR2 from the germline V gene are SGHVS and FQNEAQ. CDR3 loop: CASSVPGVGYTF.

The J gene is TRBJ2-1, the V gene TRBV28; the D call from TCRdb, TRBD2, cannot be confirmed without DNA. CDR1 and CDR2 (germline): MDHEN, SYDVKM. This CDR3 comprises 15 residues. CDR3 loop: CASSPQAGDAYEQFF.

The chain combines TRBV4-3 with TRBJ1-1; the TCRdb D gene call, TRBD1, has no DNA to confirm it. This CDR3 has 15 residues. Germline CDR1 reads LGHNA; CDR2 reads YSLEER. The CDR3 loop reads CASTPGRSLNTEAFF.

The chain recombines TRBV12-3 or TRBV12-4 with TRBJ2-3. The CDR3 is made up of 14 amino acids. CDR3 in amino acids: CASSLAEATDTQYF.

The genes are TRBV24-1 and TRBJ1-1; TCRdb returns TRBD1, unconfirmable since there is no DNA. The CDR3 sequence is 17 residues long. Germline-derived CDR1 and CDR2 are KGHDR and SFDVKD. The CDR3 loop reads CATSDCKIGQANTEAFF.

This sequence joins TRBV4-1 and TRBJ2-1; without DNA, the TCRdb call of TRBD2 cannot be checked. Germline CDR1 MGHRA, CDR2 YSYEKL. The CDR3 length is 19 residues. The CDR3 sequence: CASTSLGLAGGKSNNEQFF.

J is TRBJ2-1 and V is TRBV15. The V gene's germline CDR1 is LNHNV and CDR2 YYDKDF (reference sequence). The CDR3 is made up of 13 amino acids. The CDR3 reads CATSRDRHNEQFF.

The gene calls are TRBV14 and TRBJ2-5. The CDR3 sequence is 15 residues long. The germline gives CDR1 SGHDN, CDR2 FVKESK. CDR3 protein: CASSQDLLSPETQYF.

The gene calls are TRBV18 and TRBJ1-4; TCRdb names TRBD1, which stays unverified in the absence of DNA. The CDR3 runs to 17 residues. The V gene's germline CDR1 is KGHSH and CDR2 LQKENI. CDR3 residues: CASSPGDRVNPNEKLFF.

The J gene is TRBJ2-1, the V gene TRBV12-3 or TRBV12-4; TCRdb's D call of TRBD2 is untestable without DNA. The CDR3 runs to 14 residues. The CDR3 region is CASIISGGVNEQFF.

This chain uses TRBV29-1 with TRBJ2-4; TCRdb gives TRBD2 as the D gene, but with no DNA this cannot be confirmed. This CDR3 contains 13 residues. Germline V gives CDR1 SQVTM, CDR2 ANQGSEA. The CDR3 here is CSVEQGEGNIQYF.

This chain connects TRBV4-2 to TRBJ2-6. Germline V gene sequence: CDR1 LGHNA, CDR2 YNFKEQ. The length of the CDR3 is 14 residues. CDR3 loop: CASEQGSGANVLTF.

V and J are TRBV20-1 and TRBJ2-1. In germline, CDR1 is DFQATT, CDR2 SNEGSKA (reference sequence). The CDR3 is 13 amino acids. The CDR3 sequence is CSGNSRTYNEQFF.

The chain uses TRBV29-1 and TRBJ1-5. Per germline, CDR1 SQVTM and CDR2 ANQGSEA. This CDR3 has 12 residues. The CDR3 sequence is CSVAFGDQPQHF.

This chain joins TRBV7-2 and TRBJ1-2; TCRdb's D gene call, TRBD1, goes unchecked for lack of DNA. Germline assignment: CDR1 SGHTA and CDR2 FQGNSA. This CDR3 has 14 residues. The CDR3 protein is CASSFGPQGGGYTF.

The CDR3 region is CSAPGTSGRSADTQYF. The chain uses TRBV20-1 and TRBJ2-3; the TCRdb call, TRBD2, lacks DNA for checking. There are 16 residues in the CDR3. Germline V CDR1 and CDR2: DFQATT, SNEGSKA (reference sequence).

The CDR3 is CSVERRPTGELFF. V usage is TRBV29-1 and J usage is TRBJ2-2. The germline V gene has CDR1 SQVTM and CDR2 ANQGSEA. The CDR3 totals 13 residues.